This T cell receptor beta chain stems from a study of CD8 T cells in Susac syndrome. Sequencing of TCR beta was undertaken in CD8+ and CD4+ T cells derived from blood. It was treatment-naive patients with stable or active relapsing-remitting disease who made up the multiple sclerosis controls. While CD8+ and CD4+ T cells were isolated negatively, TEMRA cells were enriched by FACS. Roughly 0.45 to 1 ug RNA was reverse transcribed with random hexamers. An immunoSEQ multiplex PCR generated amplified TCR beta CDR3 products spanning 54 Vbeta and 13 Jbeta. TCRdb independently ran MiXCR on the immunoSEQ multiplex PCR reads; one entry per CDR3 protein. The data hold a few hundred thousand distinct CDR3 sequences, with 90% to 95% observed a single time. CDR3 length: 14 residues. Germline V gene lookup returns CDR1 SEHNR and CDR2 FQNEAQ (reference sequence). V lost 3 bases to trimming and J lost 6 bases, with 15 bases between them.

This sequence originates from a human donor with multiple sclerosis. The rearrangement joins TRBV7-9 to TRBJ2-7; TRBD1 might be the D (5 bases). Sequenced sample: CD4+ T cells from PBMCs. The CDR3 loop reads CASSFQGRSTEQYF. The CDR3 nucleotides read TGTGCCAGCAGCTTCCAGGGTAGGTCTACCGAGCAGTACTTC.